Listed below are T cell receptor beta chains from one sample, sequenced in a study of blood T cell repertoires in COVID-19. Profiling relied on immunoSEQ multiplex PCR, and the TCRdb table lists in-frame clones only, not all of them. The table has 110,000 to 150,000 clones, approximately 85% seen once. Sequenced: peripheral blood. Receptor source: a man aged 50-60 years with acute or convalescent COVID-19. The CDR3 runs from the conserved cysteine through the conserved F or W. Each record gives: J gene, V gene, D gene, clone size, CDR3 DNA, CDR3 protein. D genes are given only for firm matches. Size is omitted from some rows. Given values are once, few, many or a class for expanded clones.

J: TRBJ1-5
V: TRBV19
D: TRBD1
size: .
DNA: TGTGCCACTAGGACAGGGGAAACCAATCAGCCCCAGCATTTT
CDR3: CATRTGETNQPQHF

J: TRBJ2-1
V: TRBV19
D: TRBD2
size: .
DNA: TGTGCCAGTAGTATCCAGCGGGAGAGTAATGAGCAGTTCTTC
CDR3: CASSIQRESNEQFF

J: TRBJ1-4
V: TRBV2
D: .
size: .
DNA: TGTGCCACCCTCCTGAGGTCGGCTAATGAAAAACTGTTTTTT
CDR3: CATLLRSANEKLFF

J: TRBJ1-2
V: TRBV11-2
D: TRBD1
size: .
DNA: TGTGCCAGCAGACTTCCGGGACAGGGACTCTATGGCTACACCTTC
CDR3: CASRLPGQGLYGYTF

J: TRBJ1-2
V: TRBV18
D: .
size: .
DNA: TGTGCCAGCTCACCAATCAGGGCTAACTATGGCTACACCTTC
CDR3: CASSPIRANYGYTF

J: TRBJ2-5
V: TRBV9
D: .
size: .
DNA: TGTGCCAGCAGCACCTCAGGGCAAGAGACCCAGTACTTC
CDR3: CASSTSGQETQYF

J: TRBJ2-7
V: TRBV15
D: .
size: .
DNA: TGTGCCACCAGCCGGGGAGGAGGGCCTGTCGAGCAGTACTTC
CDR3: CATSRGGGPVEQYF

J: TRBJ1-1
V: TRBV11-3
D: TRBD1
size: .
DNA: TGTGCCAGCAGCCAACCCCGACAGGGGTGGTTAGCTTTCTTT
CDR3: CASSQPRQGWLAFF

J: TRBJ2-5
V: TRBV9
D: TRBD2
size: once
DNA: TGTGCCAGCAGTTTGGCGGGGGGGCGGTCGGAGACCCAGTACTTC
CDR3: CASSLAGGRSETQYF

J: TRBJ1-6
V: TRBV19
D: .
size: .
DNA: TGTGCCAGTAGTATAGCGGGACACCCGCCGTCACCCCTCCACTTT
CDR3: CASSIAGHPPSPLHF